This T cell receptor beta chain appears in the sequencing data of a study of cytomegalovirus exposure and HLA in healthy donors. Overall study results and limits: TCR beta V- and J-gene trimming, according to a later analysis, was linked to a missense DCLRE1C variant. Upon later analysis, HLA-associated TCR beta chains proved more clonally expanded than other, equally common chains.

The V gene's germline CDR1 is MGHDK and CDR2 SYGVNS. V was cut by 8 bases and J by 4 bases, with 14 bases left in between. CDR3 length: 13 residues. A remark on this clone: Its specificity is not known.

PCR employed 60 Vbeta and 13 Jbeta primers. Using immunoSEQ multiplex PCR, the repertoire was profiled, and TCRdb retains in-frame clones only, with some absent. Of about 110,000 clones in the sample, under 80% were seen once. The specimen sequenced was PBMCs. The chain employs TRBV25-1 and TRBJ1-1; D unclear. The TCR comes from a woman in her 40s in good health and CMV-seropositive. The CDR3 region is CASRGSGSTEAFF. CDR3 coding DNA: TGTGCCAGCCGCGGGTCGGGAAGCACTGAAGCTTTCTTT.